One T cell receptor (beta chain) is described in this entry. This entry comes from a study of blood T cell repertoires in COVID-19. V was cut by 3 bases and J by 3 bases, with 6 bases left in between. Germline values: CDR1 SGHDN, CDR2 FVKESK. This CDR3 comprises 12 residues. The assay was immunoSEQ multiplex PCR, and TCRdb's table has in-frame clones only and misses some. This sample has around 230,000 clones; about four fifths occur once, and the top ten carry 2% to 3%. Sequenced sample: peripheral blood. The chain joins TRBV14 to TRBJ2-7; D is unclear. This TCR derives from a woman aged 40 to 50 with active or convalescent COVID-19. CDR3 sequence (DNA): TGTGCCAGCAGCCACAACTACTACGAGCAGTACTTC. Its protein product is CASSHNYYEQYF.